This T cell receptor (beta chain) was found in a study of sequential checkpoint blockade in melanoma. Study-wide context: Randomization was 1:1 between first-line nivolumab→ipilimumab and ipilimumab→nivolumab.

Treatment here: randomized to nivolumab then ipilimumab (arm A) or the reverse (arm B). DNA-damaging chemotherapy had not been given to any patient beforehand. From thawed PBMCs, live CD3+CD8+ cells negative for CD19 and CD56 were sorted. Assay: immunoSEQ multiplex PCR; the TCRdb copy retains only in-frame clones and omits some. The data show roughly 20,000 clones, more than 70% seen once. Per the germline V gene, CDR1 is MGHDK and CDR2 is SYGVNS. The length of the CDR3 is 11 residues. The specimen comprised CD8+ T cells sorted from blood (inferred from file names), sampled from a patient given nivolumab and ipilimumab in sequence. This chain links TRBV25-1 with TRBJ2-5; D is unclear. The end of the DNA aligns better with TRBJ2-7, so the J call may be wrong. This receptor was taken from a human donor with melanoma. Here the CDR3 reads CASTLGYEQYF. CDR3 in DNA: TGTGCCAGCACGTTGGGCTACGAGCAGTACTTC.